This T cell receptor beta chain was sequenced during a study of blood T cells in healthy people across ages. Points from the study as a whole: The recorded TCR beta diversity per million T cells decreased in a roughly linear manner with age.

A minimum of 6 micrograms of total RNA was extracted per sample. Alongside a J-beta primer mix, a sample-barcoded 5' primer served in a second PCR lasting about 7 to 11 cycles. TCRdb fed the 5' RACE reads into MiXCR, producing one record per CDR3 protein. The sample carries about a million distinct CDR3 sequences, just over 50% recorded once. Of note for this clonotype: Antigen specificity is unknown.

There are 16 residues in the CDR3. Germline V gene data show CDR1 as SQVTM and CDR2 as ANQGSEA. Trimming pared 0 bases from V and 5 bases from J, leaving 16 bases between. Sample: blood. The receptor's source is a woman aged 55-69 years in good health. The V call is TRBV29-1, the J call TRBJ2-2; the D call may be TRBD1 or TRBD2 (6 bases each). The CDR3 nucleotides read TGCAGCGTTGAAGATCGTAGGAGGGGGAATACCGGGGAGCTGTTTTTT. Translation: CSVEDRRRGNTGELFF.